This T cell receptor (beta chain) derives from a study of cytomegalovirus exposure and HLA in healthy donors. PCR employed 60 Vbeta and 13 Jbeta primers. TCRdb's copy holds only in-frame clones and misses some; the assay was immunoSEQ multiplex PCR. The table lists about 130,000 clones, 65% to 80% of them singletons, with roughly an eighth in the top ten. Per germline, CDR1 SEHNR and CDR2 FQNEAQ (reference sequence). V was cut by 1 base and J by 5 bases, with 17 bases left in between. The CDR3 length is 16 residues. This clone was seen only once. This sequence was found in a woman aged 60-70 years in good health and CMV-seropositive. This chain connects TRBV7-9 to TRBJ2-5; TRBD2 might be the D (6 bases). The source material was PBMCs. The CDR3 DNA sequence: TGTGCCAGCAGCTTAGTTGCAGTCGGGGGAGTGGAGACCCAGTACTTC. Protein sequence: CASSLVAVGGVETQYF.